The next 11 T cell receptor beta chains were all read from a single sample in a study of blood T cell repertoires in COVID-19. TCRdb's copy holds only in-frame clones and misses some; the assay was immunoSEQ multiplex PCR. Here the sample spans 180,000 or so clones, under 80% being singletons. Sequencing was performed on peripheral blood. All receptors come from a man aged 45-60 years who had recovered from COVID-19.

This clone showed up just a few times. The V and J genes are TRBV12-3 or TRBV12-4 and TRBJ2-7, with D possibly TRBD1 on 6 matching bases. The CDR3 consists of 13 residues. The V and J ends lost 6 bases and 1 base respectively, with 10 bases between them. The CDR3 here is CASRQGISYEQYF. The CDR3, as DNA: TGTGCCAGCAGACAGGGTATTTCCTACGAGCAGTACTTC.

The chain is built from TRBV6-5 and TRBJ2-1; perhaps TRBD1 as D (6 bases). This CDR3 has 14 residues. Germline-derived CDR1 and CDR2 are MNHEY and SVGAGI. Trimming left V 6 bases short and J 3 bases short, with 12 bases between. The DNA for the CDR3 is TGTGCCAGCAGCAAGGTAGGGGGCTACAATGAGCAGTTCTTC. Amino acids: CASSKVGGYNEQFF.

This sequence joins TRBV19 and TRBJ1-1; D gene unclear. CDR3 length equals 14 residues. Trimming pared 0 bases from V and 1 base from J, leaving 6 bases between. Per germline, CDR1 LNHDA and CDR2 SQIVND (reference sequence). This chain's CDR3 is CASSIDLRNTEAFF. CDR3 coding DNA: TGTGCCAGTAGTATAGATTTGAGGAACACTGAAGCTTTCTTT. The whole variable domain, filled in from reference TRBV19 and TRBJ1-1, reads DGGITQSPKYLFRKEGQNVTLSCEQNLNHDAMYWYRQDPGQGLRLIYYSQIVNDFQKGDIAEGYSVSREKKESFPLTVTSAQKNPTAFYLCASSIDLRNTEAFFGQGTRLTVV.

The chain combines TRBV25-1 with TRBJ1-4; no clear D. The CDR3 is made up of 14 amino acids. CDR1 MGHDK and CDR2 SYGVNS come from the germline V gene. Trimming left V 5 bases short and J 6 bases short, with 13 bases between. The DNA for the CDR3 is TGTGCCAGCAGTCCACCCGTACAACATGAAAAACTGTTTTTT. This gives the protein CASSPPVQHEKLFF.

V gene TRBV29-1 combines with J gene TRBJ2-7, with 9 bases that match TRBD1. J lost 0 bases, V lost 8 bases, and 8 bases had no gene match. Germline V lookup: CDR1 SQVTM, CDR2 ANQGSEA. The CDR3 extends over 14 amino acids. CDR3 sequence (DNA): TGCAGCACAAGACAGGGGGAATACTCCTACGAGCAGTACTTC. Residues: CSTRQGEYSYEQYF.

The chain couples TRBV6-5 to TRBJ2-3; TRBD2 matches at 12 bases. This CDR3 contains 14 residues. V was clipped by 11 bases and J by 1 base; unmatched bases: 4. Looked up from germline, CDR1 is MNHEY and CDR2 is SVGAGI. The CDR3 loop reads CAVRLAGGTDTQYF. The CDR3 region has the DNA TGTGCCGTCAGACTAGCGGGAGGCACAGATACGCAGTATTTT.

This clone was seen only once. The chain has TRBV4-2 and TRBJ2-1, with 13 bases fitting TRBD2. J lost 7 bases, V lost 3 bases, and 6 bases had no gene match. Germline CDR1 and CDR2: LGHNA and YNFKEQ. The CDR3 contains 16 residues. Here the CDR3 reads CASSHRTSGSLNEQFF. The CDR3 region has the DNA TGTGCCAGCAGCCACCGGACTAGCGGGAGTTTGAATGAGCAGTTCTTC.

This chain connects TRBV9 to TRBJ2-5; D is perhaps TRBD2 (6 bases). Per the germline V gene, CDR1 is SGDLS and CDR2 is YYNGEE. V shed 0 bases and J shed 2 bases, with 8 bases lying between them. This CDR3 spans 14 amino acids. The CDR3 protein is CASSVGGLQETQYF. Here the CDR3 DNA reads TGTGCCAGCAGCGTAGGGGGACTTCAAGAGACCCAGTACTTC.

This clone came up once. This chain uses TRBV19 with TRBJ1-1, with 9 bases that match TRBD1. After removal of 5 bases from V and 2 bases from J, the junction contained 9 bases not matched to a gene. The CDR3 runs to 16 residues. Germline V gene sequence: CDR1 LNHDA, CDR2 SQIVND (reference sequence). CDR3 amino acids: CASSPAGTGLNTEAFF. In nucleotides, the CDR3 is TGTGCCAGTAGTCCAGCCGGGACAGGGCTTAACACTGAAGCTTTCTTT.

For the CDR3, the DNA is TGTGCCAGCAGCTTAATGACATCCAACACCGGGGAGCTGTTTTTT. Protein product: CASSLMTSNTGELFF. The chain is built from TRBV7-8 and TRBJ2-2; D gene uncertain. The CDR3 is made up of 15 amino acids. The germline V gene encodes CDR1 SGHVS and CDR2 FQNEAQ. V shed 2 bases and J shed 2 bases, with 9 bases lying between them. Using reference TRBV7-8 and TRBJ2-2 for the parts outside the CDR3, the full variable domain is GAGVSQSPRYKVAKRGQDVALRCDPISGHVSLFWYQQALGQGPEFLTYFQNEAQLDKSGLPSDRFFAERPEGSVSTLKIQRTQQEDSAVYLCASSLMTSNTGELFFGEGSRLTVL.

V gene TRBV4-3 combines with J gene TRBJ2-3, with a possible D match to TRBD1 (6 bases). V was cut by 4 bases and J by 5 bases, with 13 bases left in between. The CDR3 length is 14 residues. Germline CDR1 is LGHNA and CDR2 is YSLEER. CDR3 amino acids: CASSLGTPRDTQYF. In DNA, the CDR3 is TGCGCCAGCAGCCTTGGGACACCGAGAGATACGCAGTATTTT.